Shown below are 9 T cell receptor beta chains from a single sample sequenced in a study of T cell responses to AZD1222 COVID-19 vaccine (dated by TCRdb to the early 2020s). The library was made by the immunoSEQ multiplex PCR assay. The source is immuneACCESS, and TCRdb retained only in-frame sequences with V and J called. Part of the clones is not carried over; for the studies checked, unresolved V genes explain less than half of this, and the remainder is unexplained. Across this sample there are about 150,000 clones, with 90% seen only once. The top ten clones comprise about 1.7% of the sample. According to the study, the label for this sample's time point signals: baseline before first vaccination. The specimen comprised peripheral blood, sampled on day 0 of AZD1222 vaccination. These receptors were taken from an adult in good health.

The chain recombines TRBV4-1 with TRBJ2-5; D ambiguous. This CDR3 has 13 residues. V dropped 1 base and J dropped 4 bases, with 7 bases sitting between them. Germline values: CDR1 MGHRA, CDR2 YSYEKL. CDR3 sequence reads: CASSQVVGETQYF. The DNA of the CDR3 is TGCGCCAGCAGCCAAGTGGTGGGAGAGACCCAGTACTTC.

The chain employs TRBV6-5 and TRBJ2-7; D not resolved. V was cut by 6 bases and J by 4 bases, with 13 bases left in between. The CDR3 is made up of 13 amino acids. Germline CDR1 MNHEY, CDR2 SVGAGI. The DNA of the CDR3 is TGTGCCAGCAGAAATGACGGACCATACGAGCAGTACTTC. Residues: CASRNDGPYEQYF.

The V gene is TRBV24-1, the J gene TRBJ2-1, with D unresolved. Germline V gene lookup returns CDR1 KGHDR and CDR2 SFDVKD. With 5 bases removed from V and 8 bases from J, the gap between germline ends came to 9 bases. The CDR3 consists of 12 residues. The CDR3 protein is CATSVDGDEQFF. For the CDR3, the DNA is TGTGCCACCAGTGTGGACGGCGATGAGCAGTTCTTC.

This clone has just a few counts. This chain joins TRBV28 and TRBJ2-7; 9 bases line up with TRBD1. This CDR3 region has 15 residues. From germline, CDR1 is MDHEN and CDR2 SYDVKM. V lost 3 bases to trimming and J lost 0 bases; unmatched junction nucleotides: 3. The CDR3 nucleotides are TGTGCCAGCAGTTTTACAGGGGGCCTCTCCTACGAGCAGTACTTC. It yields the protein CASSFTGGLSYEQYF.

This clone came up once. V is TRBV7-9 and J is TRBJ1-2, with D perhaps matching TRBD1 (6 bases). Germline-derived CDR1 and CDR2 are SEHNR and FQNEAQ (reference sequence). Trimming pared 5 bases from V and 7 bases from J, leaving 11 bases between. This CDR3 contains 12 residues. The CDR3 region has the DNA TGTGCCAGCAGCGAACAGGGCCCTGGCTACACCTTC. Translated, it gives CASSEQGPGYTF.

The chain carries TRBV2 and TRBJ1-5; TRBD1 matches at 12 bases. The CDR3 has 17 residues. The ends lost 6 bases at V and 0 bases at J; junction bases unmatched: 6. CDR1 is SNHLY, CDR2 FYNNEI, per germline. This chain's CDR3 is CASRGQGAYYSNQPQHF. The CDR3 nucleotides read TGTGCCAGCAGGGGACAGGGGGCATACTATAGCAATCAGCCCCAGCATTTT.

V usage is TRBV10-1 and J usage is TRBJ1-5; TRBD1 agrees at 7 bases. V lost 6 bases and J lost 5; bases outside the gene matches: 10. The germline V gene encodes CDR1 WNHNN and CDR2 SYGVQD (reference sequence). The CDR3 is made up of 15 amino acids. The chain's CDR3 is CASRENHRGDQPQHF. DNA for the CDR3: TGCGCCAGCAGAGAAAATCACAGGGGAGATCAGCCCCAGCATTTT.

This chain links TRBV21-1 with TRBJ2-7; TRBD2 was called by the table and not checked on the DNA. TRBV21-1 is given as a pseudogene. The CDR3 contains 17 residues. CDR3 region: CASTQRPTPSDTDEQYF. The CDR3 DNA sequence: TGTGCCAGCACTCAACGCCCCACACCTAGCGATACGGATGAGCAGTACTTC.

V gene TRBV6-5 combines with J gene TRBJ2-2; 7 bases agree with TRBD2. J lost 7 bases, V lost 6 bases, and 11 bases had no gene match. This CDR3 is built from 15 residues. Per germline, CDR1 MNHEY and CDR2 SVGAGI. The CDR3 nucleotides read TGTGCCAGCAGGGCAGAGGGCGGGAGTAACGGGGAGCTGTTTTTT. It specifies CASRAEGGSNGELFF.